This is a list of T cell receptor beta chains from one sample in a study of shared T cell receptors in the human thymus. Sequenced by immunoSEQ multiplex PCR; TCRdb stores in-frame clones only, minus some. The sample has approximately 660,000 clones; over 75% are singletons. This same sample was also taken into another study, of human thymus T cells.

The sequencing input was thymocytes. These receptors originate from a boy under two years old with a congenital heart defect. CDR3s include the opening cysteine and the closing phenylalanine or tryptophan. Each record gives: V gene, D gene, J gene, clone size, CDR3 DNA, CDR3 protein. A D gene is named only where the DNA matches it firmly. For some rows the clone size is stated as once, few or many, or as a class when expanded; others skip it.

>TRBV5-8|NA|TRBJ1-3|few
TGTGCCAGCAGGCCTACAGAGACCTCTGGAAACACCATATATTTT
CASRPTETSGNTIYF
>TRBV19|NA|TRBJ2-7|NA
TGTGCCAGTAGTACCCAGTTAAGCTACGAGCAGTACTTC
CASSTQLSYEQYF
>TRBV28|TRBD2|TRBJ2-3|NA
TGTGCCAGCAGTTGGACTAGCGGGAACCCAGATACGCAGTATTTT
CASSWTSGNPDTQYF
>TRBV5-1|TRBD2|TRBJ2-1|NA
TGCGCCAGCAGACAACCTAGCGGGAGTGCCCGTCTCCCCTACAATGAGCAGTTCTTC
CASRQPSGSARLPYNEQFF
>TRBV10-1|NA|TRBJ2-7|NA
TGCGCCAGCAGCCCCGGTGGGAGTTCCTACGAGCAGTACTTC
CASSPGGSSYEQYF
>TRBV14|NA|TRBJ1-1|once
TGTGCCAGCAGCCAAGATCCCGGGATTAGGAACACTGAAGCTTTCTTT
CASSQDPGIRNTEAFF
>TRBV10-3|NA|TRBJ1-1|NA
TGTGCCATCAGTGACCGGACACCCGAAGCTTTCTTT
CAISDRTPEAFF
>TRBV28|TRBD1|TRBJ2-7|once
TGTGCCAGCAGTTTGTGGACAGGGGCCGAGCAGTACTTC
CASSLWTGAEQYF
>TRBV11-1|TRBD2|TRBJ2-1|NA
TGTGCCAGCAGCCCGTCGAGTAGCGGGAATTCGCCACGATACAATGAGCAGTTCTTC
CASSPSSSGNSPRYNEQFF
>TRBV7-9|TRBD2|TRBJ2-3|NA
TGTGCCAGCAGCTTTGTTGGGGGGGATTTGACAGATACGCAGTATTTT
CASSFVGGDLTDTQYF
>TRBV21-1|NA|TRBJ2-2|NA
TGTGCCAGTCGAAACGGGGTCTGCACCGGGGAGCTGTTTTTT
CASRNGVCTGELFF
>TRBV27|NA|TRBJ1-2|NA
TGTGCCAGCAGTTTGGAGGGATCGAACTATGGCTACACCTTC
CASSLEGSNYGYTF
>TRBV2|TRBD2|TRBJ2-1|NA
TGTGCCAGCTGGAACCGAGTGCGGATAGCGGGACTCCGAAATTACAATGAGCAGTTCTTC
CASWNRVRIAGLRNYNEQFF
>TRBV9|NA|TRBJ1-2|NA
TGTGCCAGCAGGGGAAAAGGGGAGGATCGCTACACCTTC
CASRGKGEDRYTF
>TRBV28|TRBD2|TRBJ2-5|once
TGTGCCAGCAGCCTAAGCGGGGGACTAGCGGGAATAGAGACCCAGTACTTC
CASSLSGGLAGIETQYF
>TRBV7-2|NA|TRBJ2-5|few
TGTGCCAGCAGCTTAGGTTTCGAAGAGACCCAGTACTTC
CASSLGFEETQYF
>TRBV30|NA|TRBJ2-7|NA
TGTGCCTGGAGAGCCCGGGCAGGGGCGTCCTACGAGCAGTACTTC
CAWRARAGASYEQYF
>TRBV4-3|TRBD1|TRBJ2-7|once
TGCGCCAGCAGCCAGGACAGGGGACTGGGGAGCTACGAGCAGTACTTC
CASSQDRGLGSYEQYF
>TRBV15|TRBD1|TRBJ1-5|NA
TGTGCCACCAGCAGGGGACAGGACAATCAGCCCCAGCATTTT
CATSRGQDNQPQHF
>TRBV10-3|TRBD1|TRBJ1-2|NA
TGTGCCATCAGTTTTACCGACAGGGCCTATGGCTACACCTTC
CAISFTDRAYGYTF
>TRBV19|TRBD1|TRBJ1-5|NA
TGTGCCAGTAGTTCCCGGGACAGGGATCAGCCCCAGCATTTT
CASSSRDRDQPQHF
>TRBV7-9|TRBD1|TRBJ1-1|NA
TGTGCCAGCAGCAGACAGGACAGGGGGAACACTGAAGCTTTCTTT
CASSRQDRGNTEAFF
>TRBV19|TRBD1|TRBJ1-1|NA
TGTGCCAGTAGCAAGACAGGGCTAAACACTGAAGCTTTCTTT
CASSKTGLNTEAFF
>TRBV6-4|TRBD2|TRBJ2-1|NA
TGTGCCAGCAGTGTACGGGGTAGCGGGAGTAGATACAATGAGCAGTTCTTC
CASSVRGSGSRYNEQFF
>TRBV18|NA|TRBJ2-1|few
TGTGCCAGCTCACCACCGGAGGGAGTCTACAATGAGCAGTTCTTC
CASSPPEGVYNEQFF
>TRBV9|TRBD2|TRBJ2-1|NA
TGTGCCAGCAGCGTAGAACTAGCGGGAGAACGCAATGAGCAGTTCTTC
CASSVELAGERNEQFF
>TRBV4-1|NA|TRBJ2-7|NA
TGCGCCAGCAGCCTTACCCTGGGGGCCCCCTACTACGAGCAGTACTTC
CASSLTLGAPYYEQYF
>TRBV11-2|TRBD2|TRBJ2-1|NA
TGTGCCAGCAGCTTAGTCGCTAGCGGGAGATACAATGAGCAGTTCTTC
CASSLVASGRYNEQFF
>TRBV5-6|NA|TRBJ2-7|once
TGTGCCAGCAGCGATCCTAGCGAGACGACCCCGGGAGAGCAGTACTTC
CASSDPSETTPGEQYF
>TRBV28|TRBD2|TRBJ2-2|NA
TGTGCCAGCTTTACTGGACTAGCGGGAGGAGGGGAGCTGTTTTTT
CASFTGLAGGGELFF
>TRBV2|TRBD1|TRBJ2-5|NA
TGTGCCAGCAGTCGAGGGGGACAGGGAACCCCCCAGTACCAAGAGACCCAGTACTTC
CASSRGGQGTPQYQETQYF
>TRBV5-5|NA|TRBJ1-2|NA
TGTGCCAGCAGCTCACCGCGGGGGGACGGCTACACCTTC
CASSSPRGDGYTF
>TRBV4-1|TRBD1|TRBJ1-4|NA
TGCGCCAGCAGCCCCTGGGACAGGGGGCGGCCTAATGAAAAACTGTTTTTT
CASSPWDRGRPNEKLFF
>TRBV5-4|TRBD1|TRBJ2-5|once
TGTGCCAGCAGCCTAGGGACAGGGAGTGAGACCCAGTACTTC
CASSLGTGSETQYF
>TRBV5-4|TRBD1|TRBJ2-7|NA
TGTGCCAGCAGGTGGCCGGGACAGGGGGACCACGAGCAGTACTTC
CASRWPGQGDHEQYF
>TRBV5-5|NA|TRBJ2-7|NA
TGTGCCAGCAGCTTGGTGCCAGGCCGCTACGAGCAGTACTTC
CASSLVPGRYEQYF
>TRBV5-1|NA|TRBJ2-4|NA
TGCGCCAGCAGCCCGCTGAGGTCGGCAGGGCCAATAGCCAAAAACATTCAGTACTTC
CASSPLRSAGPIAKNIQYF
>TRBV11-3|NA|TRBJ2-7|NA
TGTGCCAGCAGCCTATTAAGCGGGTCTGGAGAGCAGTACTTC
CASSLLSGSGEQYF
>TRBV25-1|NA|TRBJ1-2|NA
TGTGCCAGCAGTGAACGGACAGTCTACTATGGCTACACCTTC
CASSERTVYYGYTF
>TRBV28|TRBD2|TRBJ2-7|NA
TGTGCCAGCAGTTCCTCATCTAGCGGGATAACTGGATACGAGCAGTACTTC
CASSSSSSGITGYEQYF
>TRBV28|TRBD1|TRBJ1-4|once
TGTGCCAGCAGTTTGTGGATACAGGGGTTGGAACTGTTTTTT
CASSLWIQGLELFF
>TRBV7-2|TRBD2|TRBJ2-7|NA
TGTGCCAGCAGCTCTCCCCTTTCACTAGCGTACTACGAGCAGTACTTC
CASSSPLSLAYYEQYF
>TRBV5-1|TRBD1|TRBJ2-7|NA
TGCGCCAGCAGCTTGCGGACGACAGGGTACTACGAGCAGTACTTC
CASSLRTTGYYEQYF
>TRBV6-6|NA|TRBJ2-7|NA
TGTGCCAGCAGGAACAGGGCAACGGACGAGCAGTACTTC
CASRNRATDEQYF
>TRBV11-2|NA|TRBJ2-3|NA
TGTGCCAGCAGCCCCAGCCCTTCCCGGACAGTGACAGATACGCAGTATTTT
CASSPSPSRTVTDTQYF
>TRBV6-1|NA|TRBJ2-5|NA
TGTGCCAGCAGTGAATACACGATGTACCAAGAGACCCAGTACTTC
CASSEYTMYQETQYF